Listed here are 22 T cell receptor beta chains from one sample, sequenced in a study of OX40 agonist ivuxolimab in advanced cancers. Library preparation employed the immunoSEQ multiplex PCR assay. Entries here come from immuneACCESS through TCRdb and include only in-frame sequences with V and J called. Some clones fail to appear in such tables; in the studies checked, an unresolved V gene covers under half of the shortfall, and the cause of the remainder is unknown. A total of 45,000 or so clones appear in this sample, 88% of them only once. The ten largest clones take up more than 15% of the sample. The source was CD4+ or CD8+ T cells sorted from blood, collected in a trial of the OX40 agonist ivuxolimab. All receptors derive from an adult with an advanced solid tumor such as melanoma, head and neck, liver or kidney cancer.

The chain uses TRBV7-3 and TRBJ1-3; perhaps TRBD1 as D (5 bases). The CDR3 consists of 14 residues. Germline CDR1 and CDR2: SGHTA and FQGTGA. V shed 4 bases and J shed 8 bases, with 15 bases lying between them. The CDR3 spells CASSSGGGKDTIYF. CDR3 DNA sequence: TGTGCCAGCAGCTCAGGCGGGGGGAAGGACACCATATATTTT.

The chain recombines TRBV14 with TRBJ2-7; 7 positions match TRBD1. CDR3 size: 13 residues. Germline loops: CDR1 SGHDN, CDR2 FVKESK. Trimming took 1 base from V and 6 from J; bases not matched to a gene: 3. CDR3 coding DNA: TGTGCCAGCAGCCAAGTAGGGGGCGGCGAGCAGTACTTC. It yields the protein CASSQVGGGEQYF.

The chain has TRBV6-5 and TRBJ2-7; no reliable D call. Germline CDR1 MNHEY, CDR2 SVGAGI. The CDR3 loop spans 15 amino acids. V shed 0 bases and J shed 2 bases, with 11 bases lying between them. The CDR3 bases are TGTGCCAGCAGTTACTCGAATGAGTGGCCCTACGAGCAGTACGTC. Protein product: CASSYSNEWPYEQYV.

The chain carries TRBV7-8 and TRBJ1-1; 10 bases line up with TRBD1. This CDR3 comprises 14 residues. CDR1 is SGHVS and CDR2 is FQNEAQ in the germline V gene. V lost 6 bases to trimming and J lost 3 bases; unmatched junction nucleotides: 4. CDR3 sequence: CASRQGTGDTEAFF. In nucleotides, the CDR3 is TGTGCCAGCAGGCAAGGGACAGGGGACACTGAAGCTTTCTTT.

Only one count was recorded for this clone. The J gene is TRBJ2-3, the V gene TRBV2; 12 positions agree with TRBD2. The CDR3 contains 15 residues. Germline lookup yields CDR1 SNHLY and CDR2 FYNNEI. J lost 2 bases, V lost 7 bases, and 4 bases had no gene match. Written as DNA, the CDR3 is TGTGCCAGCATCGGACTAGCGGGGTCCACAGATACGCAGTATTTT. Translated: CASIGLAGSTDTQYF.

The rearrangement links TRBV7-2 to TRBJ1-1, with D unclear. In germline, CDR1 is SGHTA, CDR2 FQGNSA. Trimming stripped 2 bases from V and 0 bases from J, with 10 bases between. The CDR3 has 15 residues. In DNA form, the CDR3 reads TGTGCCAGCAGCTTATATGACGGGATGAACACTGAAGCTTTCTTT. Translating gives CASSLYDGMNTEAFF.

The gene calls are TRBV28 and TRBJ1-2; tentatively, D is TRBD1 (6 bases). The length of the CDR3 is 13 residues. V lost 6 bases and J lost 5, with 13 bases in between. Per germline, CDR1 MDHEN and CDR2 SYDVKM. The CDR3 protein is CASSPRGAYGYTF. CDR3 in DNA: TGTGCCAGCAGCCCGAGGGGGGCGTATGGCTACACCTTC.

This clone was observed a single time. CDR3 sequence (DNA): TGTGCCAGCAGTTTGGACAGAGGGGGCCCTAATGAAAAACTGTTTTTT. Translation gives CASSLDRGGPNEKLFF. The chain employs TRBV27 and TRBJ1-4; the match to TRBD1 covers 7 bases. V lost 3 bases, J lost 3 bases, and 7 bases stayed unmatched. In germline, CDR1 is MNHEY, CDR2 SMNVEV (reference sequence). The CDR3 sequence is 16 residues long. The variable domain in full, completed from reference TRBV27 and TRBJ1-4, reads EAQVTQNPRYLITVTGKKLTVTCSQNMNHEYMSWYRQDPGLGLRQIYYSMNVEVTDKGDVPEGYKVSRKEKRNFPLILESPSPNQTSLYFCASSLDRGGPNEKLFFGSGTQLSVL.

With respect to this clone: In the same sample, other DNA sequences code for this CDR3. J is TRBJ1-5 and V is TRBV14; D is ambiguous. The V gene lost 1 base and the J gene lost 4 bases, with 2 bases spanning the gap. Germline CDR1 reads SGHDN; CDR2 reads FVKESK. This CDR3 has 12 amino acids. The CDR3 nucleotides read TGTGCCAGCAGCCAAGGGAATCAGCCCCAGCATTTT. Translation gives CASSQGNQPQHF.

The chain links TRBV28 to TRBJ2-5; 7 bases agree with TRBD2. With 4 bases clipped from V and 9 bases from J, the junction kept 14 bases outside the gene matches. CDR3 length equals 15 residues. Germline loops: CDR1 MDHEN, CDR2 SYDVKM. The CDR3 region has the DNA TGTGCCAGCAGTTCCCGGGCGACACCAAGCGGGGCCCAGTACTTC. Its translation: CASSSRATPSGAQYF.

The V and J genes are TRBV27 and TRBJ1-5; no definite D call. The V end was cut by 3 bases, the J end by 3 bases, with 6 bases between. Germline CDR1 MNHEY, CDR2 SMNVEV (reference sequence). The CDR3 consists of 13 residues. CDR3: CASSFGTNQPQHF. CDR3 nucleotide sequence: TGTGCCAGCAGTTTTGGAACCAATCAGCCCCAGCATTTT.

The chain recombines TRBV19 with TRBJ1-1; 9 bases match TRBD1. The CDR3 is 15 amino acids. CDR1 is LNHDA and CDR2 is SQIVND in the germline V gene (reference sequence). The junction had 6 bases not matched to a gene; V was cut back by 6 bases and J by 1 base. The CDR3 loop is CASRTGGGTNTEAFF. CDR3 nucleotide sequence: TGTGCCAGTAGGACAGGGGGAGGTACGAACACTGAAGCTTTCTTT.

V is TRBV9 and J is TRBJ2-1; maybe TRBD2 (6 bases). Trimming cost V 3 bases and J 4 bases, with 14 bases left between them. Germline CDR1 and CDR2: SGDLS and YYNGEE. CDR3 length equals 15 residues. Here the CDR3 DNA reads TGTGCCAGCAGCGGGGGGGACGCAGGTTACAATGAGCAGTTCTTC. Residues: CASSGGDAGYNEQFF.

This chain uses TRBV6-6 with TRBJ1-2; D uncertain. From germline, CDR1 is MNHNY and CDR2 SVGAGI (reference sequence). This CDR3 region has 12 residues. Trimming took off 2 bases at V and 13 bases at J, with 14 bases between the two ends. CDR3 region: CASSYMRDAGTF. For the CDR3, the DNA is TGTGCCAGCAGTTACATGAGAGACGCCGGCACCTTC.

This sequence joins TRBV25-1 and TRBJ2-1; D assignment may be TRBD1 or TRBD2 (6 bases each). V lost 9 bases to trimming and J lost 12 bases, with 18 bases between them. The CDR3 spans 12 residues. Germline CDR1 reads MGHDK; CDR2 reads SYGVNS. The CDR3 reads CASQRSGGGQFF. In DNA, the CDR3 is TGTGCCAGTCAGAGGTCCGGGGGCGGGCAGTTCTTC.

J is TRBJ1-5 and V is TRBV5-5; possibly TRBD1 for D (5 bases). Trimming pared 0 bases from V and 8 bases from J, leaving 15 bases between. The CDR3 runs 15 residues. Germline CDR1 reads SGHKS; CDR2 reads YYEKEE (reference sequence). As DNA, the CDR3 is TGTGCCAGCAGCTTGGTAATCAGGGCGGAGGAGCCCCAGCATTTT. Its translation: CASSLVIRAEEPQHF.

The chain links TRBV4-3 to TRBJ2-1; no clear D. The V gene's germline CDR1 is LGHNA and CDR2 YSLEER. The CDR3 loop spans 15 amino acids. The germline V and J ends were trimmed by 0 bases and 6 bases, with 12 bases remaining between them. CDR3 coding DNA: TGCGCCAGCAGCCAAGATCTGTTCCAGATCAATGAGCAGTTCTTC. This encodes CASSQDLFQINEQFF.

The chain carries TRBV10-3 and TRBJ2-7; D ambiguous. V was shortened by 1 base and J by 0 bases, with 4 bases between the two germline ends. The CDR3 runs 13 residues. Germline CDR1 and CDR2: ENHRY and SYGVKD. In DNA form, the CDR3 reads TGTGCCATCAGTGAGTATGACTCCTACGAGCAGTACTTC. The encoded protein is CAISEYDSYEQYF.

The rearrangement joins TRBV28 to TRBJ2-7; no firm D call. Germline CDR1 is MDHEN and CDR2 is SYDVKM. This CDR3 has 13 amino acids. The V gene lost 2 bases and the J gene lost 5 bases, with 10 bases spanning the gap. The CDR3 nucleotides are TGTGCCAGCAGTTTACGTGGGTCACACGAGCAGTACTTC. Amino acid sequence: CASSLRGSHEQYF.

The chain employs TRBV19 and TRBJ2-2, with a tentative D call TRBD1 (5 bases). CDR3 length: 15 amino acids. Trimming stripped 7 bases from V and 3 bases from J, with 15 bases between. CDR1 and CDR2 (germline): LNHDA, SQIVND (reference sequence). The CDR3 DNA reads TGTGCCAGTACCCCAGGGTCCGGGTACACCGGGGAGCTGTTTTTT. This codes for CASTPGSGYTGELFF.

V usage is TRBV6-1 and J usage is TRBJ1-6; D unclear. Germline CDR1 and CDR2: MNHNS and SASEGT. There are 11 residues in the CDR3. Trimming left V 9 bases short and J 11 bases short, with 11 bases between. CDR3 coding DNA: TGTGCCAGGCGCGGCTGGACACCCCTCCACTTT. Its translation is CARRGWTPLHF.

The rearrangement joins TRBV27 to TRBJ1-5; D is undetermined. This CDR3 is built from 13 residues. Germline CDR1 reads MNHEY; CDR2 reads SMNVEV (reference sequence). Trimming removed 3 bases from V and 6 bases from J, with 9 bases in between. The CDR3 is CASSFALGQPQHF. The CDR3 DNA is TGTGCCAGCAGTTTTGCCTTAGGTCAGCCCCAGCATTTT.